This TCR beta chain was recorded in a study of shared clonotypes between healthy human individuals. Clones were read by immunoSEQ multiplex PCR, and TCRdb kept only the in-frame ones, dropping some. The sample contains around 2.1 million clones, about 93% of which appear only once. As to this clone: Its target is unknown.

Only CD45RO-negative cells positively selected for CCR7 counted as naive CD8 cells, so terminally differentiated effector memory CD45RA+ cells were excluded. The CDR3 runs 15 residues. Germline V gene sequence: CDR1 KGHSY, CDR2 FQNENV. V was cut by 0 bases and J by 3 bases, with 9 bases left in between. Whole-study results and caveats: When compared with the clonotypes that were shared by all four sorted-subset donors, the non-shared clonotypes turned out to have lower generation probabilities.

This chain joins TRBV16 and TRBJ1-5; D is unresolved. The sequencing sample was made of naive CD8+ T cells from PBMCs. The TCR comes from a young man in good health. Some clones in this sample may be carry-over from other donors' samples. The CDR3 protein is CASSQSPAANQPQHF. CDR3 bases: TGTGCCAGCAGCCAATCGCCGGCGGCCAATCAGCCCCAGCATTTT.